This TCR beta chain is drawn from a study of blood T cells in healthy people across ages. The CDR3 length is 14 residues. Germline V gene data show CDR1 as SEHNR and CDR2 as FQNEAQ (reference sequence). V was cut by 1 base and J by 5 bases, with 11 bases left in between. A J-beta primer mix and a sample-barcoded 5' primer were used in a second PCR of about 7 to 12 cycles. TCRdb re-called the 5' RACE reads with MiXCR, one entry per CDR3 protein. Of some 710,000 distinct CDR3 sequences in the sample, about 20% were seen once. In its sample, this clonotype was seen a few times. The donors, all healthy, were Caucasians living in Russia, aged about 6 to 95.

This chain uses TRBV7-9 with TRBJ1-1; perhaps TRBD1 as D (6 bases). The receptor was derived from a man aged 65 to 79 in good health. Sequences were obtained from blood. In nucleotides, the CDR3 is TGTGCCAGCAGCTTAGAAGGAGGGGGGACTGAAGCTTTCTTT. Translated, it gives CASSLEGGGTEAFF.